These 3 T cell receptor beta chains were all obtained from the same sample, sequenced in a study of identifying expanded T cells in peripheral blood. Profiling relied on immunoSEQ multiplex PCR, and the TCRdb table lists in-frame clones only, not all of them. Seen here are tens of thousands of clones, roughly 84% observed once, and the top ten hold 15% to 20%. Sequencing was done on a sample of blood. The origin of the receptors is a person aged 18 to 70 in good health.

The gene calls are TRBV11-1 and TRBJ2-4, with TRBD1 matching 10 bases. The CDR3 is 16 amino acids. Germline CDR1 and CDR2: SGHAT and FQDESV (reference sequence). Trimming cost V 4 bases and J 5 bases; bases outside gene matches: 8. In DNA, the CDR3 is TGTGCCAGCAGCTACCCCGGGACAGGGGACCAAAACATTCAGTACTTC. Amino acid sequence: CASSYPGTGDQNIQYF. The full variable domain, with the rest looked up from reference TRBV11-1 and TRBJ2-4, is EAEVAQSPRYKITEKSQAVAFWCDPISGHATLYWYRQILGQGPELLVQFQDESVVDDSQLPKDRFSAERLKGVDSTLKIQPAELGDSAMYLCASSYPGTGDQNIQYFGAGTRLSVL.

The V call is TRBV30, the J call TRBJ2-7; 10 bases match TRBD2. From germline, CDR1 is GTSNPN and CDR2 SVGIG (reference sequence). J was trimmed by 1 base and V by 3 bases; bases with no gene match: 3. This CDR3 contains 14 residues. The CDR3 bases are TGTGCCTGGAGAATAGCGGGAGGTTCCTACGAGCAGTACTTC. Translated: CAWRIAGGSYEQYF.

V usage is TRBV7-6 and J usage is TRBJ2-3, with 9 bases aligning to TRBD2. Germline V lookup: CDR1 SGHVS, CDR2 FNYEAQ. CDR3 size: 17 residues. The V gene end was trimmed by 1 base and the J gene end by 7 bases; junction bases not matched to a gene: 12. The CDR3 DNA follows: TGTGCCAGCAGCTTAGTTAACGTAGCGGGAGAGTCAAATACGCAGTATTTT. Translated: CASSLVNVAGESNTQYF.